Reported below is one T cell receptor beta chain. TCRdb re-called the PCR reads through MiXCR, storing one row per CDR3 protein. The sample includes approximately 1,600 distinct CDR3 sequences, around 48% of them seen just once. This record comes from a study of immune characterization of retroperitoneal liposarcoma. The ends lost 2 bases at V and 7 bases at J; junction bases unmatched: 7. CDR1 is MNHNS, CDR2 SASEGT, per germline. CDR3 length: 15 amino acids. The sequence came from a female donor with retroperitoneal liposarcoma. Sequencing input: tumor tissue. The V and J genes are TRBV6-1 and TRBJ2-1; 8 nucleotides agree with TRBD2. The CDR3 loop is CASSEFVGRGNEQFF. CDR3 DNA: TGTGCCAGCAGTGAATTTGTCGGGAGGGGAAATGAGCAGTTCTTC.